The 10 T cell receptor beta chains reported below all come from one sample, sequenced in a study of blood T cell repertoires in COVID-19. Only in-frame clones appear in the TCRdb table, and some are missing; sequencing was by immunoSEQ multiplex PCR. The data show 80,000 to 100,000 clones, 80% seen once. Sequenced input: peripheral blood. The receptors derive from a woman in her 70s with acute or convalescent COVID-19.

This clone was seen just once. The V gene is TRBV19, the J gene TRBJ2-5; unclear D gene. V lost 2 bases and J lost 5, with 9 bases in between. Germline CDR1 LNHDA, CDR2 SQIVND (reference sequence). The CDR3 has 13 amino acids. In DNA form, the CDR3 reads TGTGCCAGTAGTATAAGTCGACTGGAGACCCAGTACTTC. This translates into CASSISRLETQYF.

The V gene is TRBV9, the J gene TRBJ2-3; TRBD2 agrees at 11 bases. V dropped 0 bases and J dropped 0; count of bases not matched to a gene: 3. This CDR3 is built from 17 residues. Germline assignment: CDR1 SGDLS and CDR2 YYNGEE. The CDR3 spells CASSVAPSGGSTDTQYF. CDR3 nucleotides: TGTGCCAGCAGCGTAGCCCCTAGCGGGGGGAGCACAGATACGCAGTATTTT.

In regard to this clone: Other DNA sequences within the sample encode an identical CDR3. The gene calls are TRBV27 and TRBJ1-2; tentative D call: TRBD1 (5 bases). The CDR3 consists of 13 residues. Germline CDR1 reads MNHEY; CDR2 reads SMNVEV (reference sequence). V gave up 0 bases and J gave up 5 bases, with 7 bases separating them. The CDR3 reads CASSLSGAYGYTF. The CDR3 nucleotides are TGTGCCAGCAGTTTATCAGGGGCTTATGGCTACACCTTC.

The chain uses TRBV18 and TRBJ1-2; D ambiguous. Germline assignment: CDR1 KGHSH and CDR2 LQKENI. V was cut by 6 bases and J by 0 bases, with 5 bases left in between. This CDR3 contains 12 residues. CDR3 DNA: TGTGCCAGCTCCCCTGCTAACTATGGCTACACCTTC. Residues: CASSPANYGYTF.

This sequence joins TRBV19 and TRBJ2-7; D gene unclear. The germline gives CDR1 LNHDA, CDR2 SQIVND (reference sequence). CDR3 length: 12 amino acids. Trimming took 6 bases from V and 1 from J, leaving 7 bases between them. CDR3 nucleotide sequence: TGTGCCAGTAGCTCCCGGTCCTACGAGCAGTACTTC. It yields the protein CASSSRSYEQYF.

The table lists this clone with a few counts. The rearrangement joins TRBV5-1 to TRBJ2-3; 9 bases align to TRBD2. From germline, CDR1 is SGHRS and CDR2 YFSETQ. V was pared by 4 bases and J by 3 bases, with 9 bases of the junction left unmatched. This CDR3 comprises 16 residues. This CDR3 is CASSRSAGGTTDTQYF. The CDR3 coding sequence is TGCGCCAGCAGCAGATCAGCGGGGGGCACAACAGATACGCAGTATTTT. The complete variable domain, with remaining parts taken from reference TRBV5-1 and TRBJ2-3, reads KAGVTQTPRYLIKTRGQQVTLSCSPISGHRSVSWYQQTPGQGLQFLFEYFSETQRNKGNFPGRFSGRQFSNSRSEMNVSTLELGDSALYLCASSRSAGGTTDTQYFGPGTRLTVL.

The chain uses TRBV20-1 and TRBJ2-1, with 11 bases identical to TRBD2. The CDR3 is 17 amino acids. Germline values: CDR1 DFQATT, CDR2 SNEGSKA (reference sequence). V gave up 3 bases and J gave up 1 base; unmatched junction bases: 8. The CDR3 nucleotides read TGCAGTGCTAGTTTAGCGGGAGGGCCCGGGTCCTACAATGAGCAGTTCTTC. As protein: CSASLAGGPGSYNEQFF.

V usage is TRBV30 and J usage is TRBJ2-1, with TRBD1 identical over 7 bases. V trimming: 0 bases; J trimming: 4 bases; junction bases outside the gene matches: 6. The CDR3 has 15 residues. From germline, CDR1 is GTSNPN and CDR2 SVGIG (reference sequence). CDR3 sequence reads: CAWSVDDREYNEQFF. CDR3 nucleotide sequence: TGTGCCTGGAGTGTAGACGACAGGGAGTACAATGAGCAGTTCTTC.

V and J are TRBV7-2 and TRBJ1-4; TRBD1 is a possible D gene (5 bases). Trimming cost V 5 bases and J 8 bases, with 15 bases left between them. The CDR3 length is 14 residues. The germline V gene has CDR1 SGHTA and CDR2 FQGNSA. The CDR3 nucleotides are TGTGCCAGCAGCGTATGGGGGGTACACGAAAAACTGTTTTTT. Its protein is CASSVWGVHEKLFF.

The CDR3 spells CASNSPWDRGSVEQYF. The DNA for the CDR3 is TGTGCCAGCAACTCCCCATGGGACAGGGGTTCGGTGGAGCAGTACTTC. The gene calls are TRBV28 and TRBJ2-7; 10 nucleotides agree with TRBD1. The trim removed 7 bases at V and 7 bases at J, leaving 16 bases unmatched. The length of the CDR3 is 16 residues. CDR1 is MDHEN, CDR2 SYDVKM, per germline.